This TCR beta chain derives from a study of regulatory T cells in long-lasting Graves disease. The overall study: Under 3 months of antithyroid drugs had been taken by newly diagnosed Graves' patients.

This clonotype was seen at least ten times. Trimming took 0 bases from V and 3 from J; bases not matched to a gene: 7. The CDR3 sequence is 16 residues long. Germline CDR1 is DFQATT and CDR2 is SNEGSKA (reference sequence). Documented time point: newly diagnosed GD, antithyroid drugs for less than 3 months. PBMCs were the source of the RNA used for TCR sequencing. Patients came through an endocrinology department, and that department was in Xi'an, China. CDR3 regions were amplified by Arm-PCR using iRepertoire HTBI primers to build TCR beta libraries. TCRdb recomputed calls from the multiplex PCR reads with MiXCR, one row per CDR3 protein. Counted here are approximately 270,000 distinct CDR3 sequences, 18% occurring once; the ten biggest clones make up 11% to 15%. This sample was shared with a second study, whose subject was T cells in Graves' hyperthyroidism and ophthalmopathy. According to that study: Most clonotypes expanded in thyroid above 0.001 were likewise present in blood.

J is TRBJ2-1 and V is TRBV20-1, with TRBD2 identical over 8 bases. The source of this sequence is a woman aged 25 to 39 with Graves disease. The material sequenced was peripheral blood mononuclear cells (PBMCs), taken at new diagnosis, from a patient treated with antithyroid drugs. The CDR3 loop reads CSARDFAGGNYNEQFF. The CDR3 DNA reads TGCAGTGCTAGAGATTTTGCGGGGGGCAACTACAATGAGCAGTTCTTC.